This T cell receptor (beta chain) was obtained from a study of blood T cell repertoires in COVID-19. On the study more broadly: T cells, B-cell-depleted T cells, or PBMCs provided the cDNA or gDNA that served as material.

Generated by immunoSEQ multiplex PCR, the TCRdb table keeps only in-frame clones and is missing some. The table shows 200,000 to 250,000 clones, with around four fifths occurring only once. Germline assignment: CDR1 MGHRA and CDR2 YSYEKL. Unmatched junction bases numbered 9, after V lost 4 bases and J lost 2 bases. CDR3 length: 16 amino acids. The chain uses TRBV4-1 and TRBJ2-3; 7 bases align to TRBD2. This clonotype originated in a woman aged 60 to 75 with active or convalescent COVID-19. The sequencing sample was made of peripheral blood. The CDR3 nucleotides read TGCGCCAGCAGCCGACGGAGCGGGGACGTCACAGATACGCAGTATTTT. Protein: CASSRRSGDVTDTQYF.